The clone carrying this TCR beta chain came up a few times. What it binds is unknown. The germline V and J ends were trimmed by 1 base and 1 base, with 8 bases remaining between them. The length of the CDR3 is 13 residues. Germline V gives CDR1 GTSNPN, CDR2 SVGIG (reference sequence). The sample originates from a study of cytomegalovirus exposure and HLA in healthy donors. Study background: Researchers previously reported finding fewer than 120 million unique TCR beta sequences from roughly 200 million T cells. The early release's HLA-typed donors yielded 78 million or so unique TCRs.

General observations from the study: Presence/absence analyses took donor sequencing depth as roughly uniform.

This PCR relied on a set of 60 Vbeta primers and 13 Jbeta primers. The method was immunoSEQ multiplex PCR; TCRdb's version includes in-frame clones alone and lacks a portion of them. This sample has around 100,000 clones, with approximately 7.7% found just once. Material for sequencing was PBMCs. The receptor was isolated from a man over 45 in good health and CMV-seronegative. V gene TRBV30 combines with J gene TRBJ2-7; maybe TRBD1 (5 bases). CDR3 residues: CAWSDGASYEQYF. CDR3 nucleotides: TGTGCCTGGAGTGATGGGGCTTCCTACGAGCAGTACTTC.